The 20 T cell receptor beta chains in this list originate from one sample, sequenced in a study of read filtering for tumor transcriptome and immune sequencing. The library was built from around 380 ng RNA with molecular barcoded adaptors for alpha/delta and beta/gamma chains. One entry per CDR3 protein, called by TCRdb with MiXCR from the reads. Of roughly 38,000 distinct CDR3 sequences in the sample, roughly 13% are singletons; the top ten hold about 32%. Sequenced input: a population of CD138-negative cells sorted from bone marrow. The origin of the receptors is a donor at least 40 years old with multiple myeloma.

This clonotype appeared a few times. The gene calls are TRBV6-4 and TRBJ2-1; D may be TRBD2 (5 bases). This CDR3 region has 13 residues. Trimming removed 5 bases from V and 5 bases from J, with 10 bases in between. Germline V gene data show CDR1 as MRHNA and CDR2 as SNTAGT. Here the CDR3 reads CASSPDYNNEQFF. The CDR3 nucleotides are TGTGCCAGCAGTCCAGACTACAACAATGAGCAGTTCTTC.

This clonotype was observed a few times. A read error is possible here, since a much larger clone lies one base away. This rearrangement joins TRBV20-1 to TRBJ1-3; D gene uncertain. The CDR3 length is 12 residues. Looked up from germline, CDR1 is DFQATT and CDR2 is SNEGSKA (reference sequence). DNA of the CDR3: TGCAGTGCTAGAGCTGTTGGAAACACCATGTATTTT. It yields the protein CSARAVGNTMYF.

This clonotype was detected many times. The chain recombines TRBV12-3 or TRBV12-4 with TRBJ1-1, with 8 bases matching TRBD1. The length of the CDR3 is 15 residues. V shed 7 bases, J shed 7 bases, and the junction held 14 bases outside the gene matches. DNA of the CDR3: TGTGCCAGCACCCGGGGCAGGGGGCGTACCTTTGAAGCTTTCTTT. It translates to CASTRGRGRTFEAFF.

Concerning this clonotype: A read error may produce the germline difference seen at one junction end. This chain uses TRBV7-8 with TRBJ2-1; D gene unclear. The CDR3 length is 12 residues. Germline V gives CDR1 SGHVS, CDR2 FQNEAQ. The CDR3, as DNA: TGTGCCAGCAGCTGGCTAGAGAATGAGCAACTCTTC. It encodes CASSWLENEQLF.

This clonotype has at least ten counts. The rearrangement joins TRBV9 to TRBJ2-3; D might be TRBD1 (6 bases). V gave up 0 bases and J gave up 6 bases, with 17 bases separating them. The CDR3 sequence is 16 residues long. Per the germline V gene, CDR1 is SGDLS and CDR2 is YYNGEE. The CDR3 loop is CASSVDTPGEIDTQYF. CDR3 bases: TGTGCCAGCAGCGTAGATACTCCAGGGGAAATCGATACGCAGTATTTT.

This clonotype was observed at least ten times. The genes are TRBV28 and TRBJ1-5; unclear D gene. V shed 5 bases and J shed 1 base, with 9 bases lying between them. CDR1 is MDHEN and CDR2 is SYDVKM in the germline V gene. This CDR3 comprises 14 residues. CDR3 residues: CASSPLGSNQPQHF. CDR3 coding DNA: TGTGCCAGCAGTCCCCTGGGGAGCAATCAGCCCCAGCATTTT.

There are many counts of this clonotype. CDR3 sequence: CASSIALRPQVFF. The CDR3 DNA follows: TGTGCCAGTAGTATAGCATTGCGGCCCCAAGTGTTTTTT. The chain carries TRBV19 and TRBJ1-4; D ambiguous. This CDR3 has 13 amino acids. Germline CDR1 and CDR2: LNHDA and SQIVND (reference sequence). The V and J ends lost 1 base and 15 bases respectively, with 15 bases between them.

This clonotype appeared many times. This chain connects TRBV29-1 to TRBJ2-7, with D perhaps given as TRBD1 or TRBD2 (5 bases each). Trimming removed 4 bases at V and 4 bases at J, with 11 bases between. The CDR3 runs to 12 residues. CDR1 is SQVTM and CDR2 is ANQGSEA in the germline V gene. Here the CDR3 reads CSVVRDGYEQYF. In DNA, the CDR3 is TGCAGCGTTGTAAGGGACGGGTACGAGCAGTACTTC.

The V call is TRBV29-1, the J call TRBJ1-1; no firm D call. Germline CDR1 and CDR2: SQVTM and ANQGSEA. V was shortened by 3 bases and J by 10 bases, with 15 bases between the two germline ends. This CDR3 has 12 residues. The DNA for the CDR3 is TGCAGCGTTGAGAGGGTAATCCCTGGAGCTTTCTTT. It specifies CSVERVIPGAFF.

This clonotype appeared many times. The rearrangement uses TRBV20-1 and TRBJ2-2; tentative D call: TRBD1 (6 bases). The CDR3 is made up of 13 amino acids. Germline CDR1 reads DFQATT; CDR2 reads SNEGSKA (reference sequence). Between the trimmed V and J ends, which lost 4 bases and 4 bases, there was a span of 10 bases. The CDR3 here is CSAIQGSTGELFF. For the CDR3, the DNA is TGCAGTGCTATACAGGGTAGCACCGGGGAGCTGTTTTTT.

This clonotype was seen ten or more times. The chain couples TRBV20-1 to TRBJ2-5; TRBD1 matches at 9 bases. The germline gives CDR1 DFQATT, CDR2 SNEGSKA (reference sequence). The CDR3 totals 13 residues. J was trimmed by 3 bases and V by 6 bases; bases with no gene match: 5. The CDR3 nucleotides are TGCAGTGCATTACAGGGGGCCGAAGAGACCCAGTACTTC. Amino acids: CSALQGAEETQYF.

Worth noting for this clonotype: The junction differs from germline at one of its ends, possibly a read error. J is TRBJ2-2 and V is TRBV7-7; 9 bases fit TRBD1. The CDR3 sequence is 16 residues long. Germline V gene lookup returns CDR1 SSHAT and CDR2 FNYEAQ (reference sequence). CDR3 DNA sequence: TGTGCTAGCAGCCCCACAGGGGGCTCGAGCACCGGGGAGCTGTTTTTT. It codes for CASSPTGGSSTGELFF.

This clonotype showed up many times. The genes are TRBV27 and TRBJ2-1, with no clear D. Trimming removed 2 bases at V and 9 bases at J, with 14 bases between. This CDR3 has 14 residues. Germline lookup yields CDR1 MNHEY and CDR2 SMNVEV (reference sequence). CDR3 sequence reads: CASSLTLVRLEQFF. CDR3 in DNA: TGTGCCAGCAGTTTAACTTTGGTCCGACTTGAGCAGTTCTTC.

Only a few counts were recorded for this clonotype. Just one base apart from a much larger clone, this may be a read error. The J gene is TRBJ2-1, the V gene TRBV19; 7 nucleotides match TRBD1. This CDR3 region has 13 residues. Germline loops: CDR1 LNHDA, CDR2 SQIVND (reference sequence). The CDR3 nucleotides are TGTGCCAGTAGATTACAGGGGATTGGTGAGCAGCTCTTC. This codes for CASRLQGIGEQLF.

This clonotype was seen many times. This likely comes from a read error, as the CDR3 has no conserved phenylalanine or tryptophan at its end. The DNA is omitted, as the CDR3 cannot be located on it reliably, and the CDR3 follows TCRdb's listing. The J gene is TRBJ1-1, the V gene TRBV21-1. TRBV21-1 is a listed pseudogene. With termini counted, the CDR3 has 13 amino acids. CDR3 sequence: CASSKRFRRVRLV.

This clonotype was picked up many times. The chain links TRBV7-2 to TRBJ2-2, with 7 bases that match TRBD2. The CDR3 consists of 15 residues. V trimming: 11 bases; J trimming: 0 bases; junction bases outside the gene matches: 9. The germline gives CDR1 SGHTA, CDR2 FQGNSA. The CDR3 reads CAFGRQGANTGELFF. CDR3 nucleotide sequence: TGTGCCTTCGGGAGGCAGGGAGCGAACACCGGGGAGCTGTTTTTT. Full variable domain (outside the CDR3, taken from reference TRBV7-2 and TRBJ2-2): GAGVSQSPSNKVTEKGKDVELRCDPISGHTALYWYRQSLGQGLEFLIYFQGNSAPDKSGLPSDRFSAERTGGSVSTLTIQRTQQEDSAVYLCAFGRQGANTGELFFGEGSRLTVL.

This clonotype was seen ten or more times. The chain combines TRBV7-4 with TRBJ2-1; D unclear. This CDR3 comprises 17 residues. Germline CDR1 and CDR2: SGHVT and SQSDAQ. The germline V and J ends were trimmed by 1 base and 3 bases, with 16 bases remaining between them. The CDR3 coding sequence is TGTGCCAGCAGCTTAGGAGTAGGTGGGCACGTCTACAATGAGCAGTTCTTC. Its translation is CASSLGVGGHVYNEQFF.

This clonotype was counted many times. The chain links TRBV28 to TRBJ1-1; no clear D. CDR3 length: 11 amino acids. The germline V gene encodes CDR1 MDHEN and CDR2 SYDVKM. With 6 bases removed from V and 1 base from J, the gap between germline ends came to 3 bases. CDR3 DNA: TGTGCCAGCAGCAAGAACACTGAAGCTTTCTTT. It is translated as CASSKNTEAFF.

In regard to this clonotype: It differs at one base from a far larger clone, so likely a read error. The V gene is TRBV3-1, the J gene TRBJ1-1; perhaps TRBD1 as D (6 bases). Germline V gives CDR1 LGHDT, CDR2 YNNKEL (reference sequence). The CDR3 extends over 15 amino acids. The DNA of the CDR3 is TGTGCCAGCAGCCAATTTCCCCAGGGGAATTCACCCCTCCGCTTT. This gives the protein CASSQFPQGNSPLRF.

This clonotype was seen only a few times. V usage is TRBV9 and J usage is TRBJ2-3, with TRBD2 identical over 13 bases. After removal of 3 bases from V and 4 bases from J, the junction contained 5 bases not matched to a gene. From germline, CDR1 is SGDLS and CDR2 YYNGEE. The CDR3 consists of 16 residues. As DNA, the CDR3 is TGTGCCAGCAGCGGGGGGACTAGCGGGATCGCAGATACGCAGTATTTT. Its protein product is CASSGGTSGIADTQYF.